The clone carrying this TCR beta chain appeared a few times. Its antigen remains unknown. V lost 3 bases, J lost 6 bases, and 7 bases lay in between. The CDR3 totals 12 residues. The data are from a study of blood T cells in healthy people across ages. Through a sample-barcoded 5' primer and a J-beta primer mix, a second PCR was run for about 6 to 11 cycles. TCRdb independently ran MiXCR on the 5' RACE reads; one entry per CDR3 protein. The sample has 1.4 million to 1.5 million distinct CDR3 sequences, around two fifths seen once. Study-level points and caveats: Shifts in expanded clonotypes may have been confounded by donor CMV status, which was unknown. More naive CD4+ cells and higher diversity were found in long-lived than in aged donors.

The sequenced sample was blood. The chain links TRBV12-3 or TRBV12-4 to TRBJ2-3; no firm D call. The sequence came from a woman under 30 in good health. The CDR3 DNA reads TGTGCCAGCAGTTTCGTTCGGGATACGCAGTATTTT. Translation gives CASSFVRDTQYF.